Listed here are 5 T cell receptor beta chains from one sample, sequenced in a study of blood T cell repertoires in COVID-19. The table came from immunoSEQ multiplex PCR; TCRdb's copy has only in-frame clones and leaves some out. The sample comprises approximately 150,000 clones, roughly 93% of which are singletons, and roughly 5% rests with the top ten. Material for sequencing was peripheral blood. Receptors were obtained from a man between 18 and 35 years old with COVID-19, enrolled during active disease.

The V gene is TRBV27, the J gene TRBJ1-2, with TRBD1 identical over 9 bases. The germline V gene has CDR1 MNHEY and CDR2 SMNVEV (reference sequence). CDR3 length: 15 amino acids. V gave up 6 bases and J gave up 2 bases; unmatched junction bases: 7. CDR3 sequence reads: CASSYGGQGNYGYTF. The CDR3 coding sequence is TGTGCCAGCAGCTACGGGGGACAGGGCAACTATGGCTACACCTTC.

This rearrangement joins TRBV11-1 to TRBJ2-2; possible D gene TRBD2, 5 bases. Trimming cost V 5 bases and J 3 bases, with 10 bases left between them. The CDR3 is made up of 14 amino acids. Germline V gives CDR1 SGHAT, CDR2 FQDESV (reference sequence). CDR3 in DNA: TGTGCCAGCAGCAGAGGGAGTTACACCGGGGAGCTGTTTTTT. Protein: CASSRGSYTGELFF.

The chain uses TRBV7-2 and TRBJ1-2, with 9 positions matching TRBD1. V was pared by 4 bases and J by 5 bases, with 5 bases of the junction left unmatched. The length of the CDR3 is 14 residues. Germline values: CDR1 SGHTA, CDR2 FQGNSA. CDR3 coding DNA: TGTGCCAGCAGCTCGACAGGGGGTGGGTATGGCTACACCTTC. This gives the protein CASSSTGGGYGYTF.

The chain combines TRBV7-2 with TRBJ2-1; 13 nucleotides match TRBD2. The V gene's germline CDR1 is SGHTA and CDR2 FQGNSA. The CDR3 contains 17 residues. V lost 4 bases, J lost 0 bases, and 3 bases stayed unmatched. This CDR3 reads CASSSGTSGNSYNEQFF. The CDR3 region has the DNA TGTGCCAGCAGCTCAGGGACTAGCGGGAACTCCTACAATGAGCAGTTCTTC.

The gene calls are TRBV7-9 and TRBJ2-1; D is perhaps TRBD2 (5 bases). The V end lost 6 bases, the J end lost 6 bases, and 15 bases lay between the germline ends. The germline gives CDR1 SEHNR, CDR2 FQNEAQ (reference sequence). The CDR3 spans 14 residues. The CDR3 DNA reads TGTGCCAGCAGACTAGGCCCAGTGAGCAATGAGCAGTTCTTC. Protein: CASRLGPVSNEQFF.